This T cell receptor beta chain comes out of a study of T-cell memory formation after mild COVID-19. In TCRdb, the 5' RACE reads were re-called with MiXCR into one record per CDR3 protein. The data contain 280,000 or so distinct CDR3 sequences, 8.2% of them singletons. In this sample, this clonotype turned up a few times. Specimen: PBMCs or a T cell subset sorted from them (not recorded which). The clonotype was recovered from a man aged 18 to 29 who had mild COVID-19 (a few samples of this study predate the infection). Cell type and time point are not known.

The CDR3 region is CASSQKDRQKSNGYTF. The CDR3 DNA reads as TGTGCCAGCAGCCAGAAAGACAGACAAAAATCTAATGGCTACACCTTC. V is TRBV4-2 and J is TRBJ1-2, with a weak D call TRBD1 (5 bases). V was cut by 3 bases and J by 6 bases, with 20 bases left in between. Germline CDR1 reads LGHNA; CDR2 reads YNFKEQ. The CDR3 extends over 16 amino acids.